A single sample gave rise to the 18 T cell receptor beta chains below, sequenced in a study of blood T cell repertoires in COVID-19. TCRdb's table, derived via immunoSEQ multiplex PCR, lists solely in-frame clones and lacks some. The sample yields more than 150,000 clones, around 80% seen once. The sample taken for sequencing was peripheral blood. The receptor source for this set is a woman of 80 years or more with active or convalescent COVID-19.

The chain employs TRBV6-6 and TRBJ1-2; 8 bases line up with TRBD1. Germline values: CDR1 MNHNY, CDR2 SVGAGI (reference sequence). V dropped 8 bases and J dropped 7; count of bases not matched to a gene: 3. This CDR3 has 11 amino acids. CDR3 DNA: TGTGCCAGCTGGCAGGGGGCTGGCTACACCTTC. It specifies CASWQGAGYTF.

This sequence joins TRBV6-5 and TRBJ1-1; D is unclear. The length of the CDR3 is 15 residues. CDR1 and CDR2 from the germline V gene are MNHEY and SVGAGI. Between the trimmed V and J ends, which lost 2 bases and 1 base, there was a span of 11 bases. The CDR3: CASSYSYRQNTEAFF. In DNA form, the CDR3 reads TGTGCCAGCAGTTACAGTTACAGACAGAACACTGAAGCTTTCTTT.

This chain joins TRBV19 and TRBJ1-4; 10 positions agree with TRBD1. CDR3 length equals 15 residues. Germline assignment: CDR1 LNHDA and CDR2 SQIVND (reference sequence). V shed 5 bases, J shed 2 bases, and the junction held 2 bases outside the gene matches. Written as DNA, the CDR3 is TGTGCCAGTAGTGCGGGACAGGGGACTAATGAAAAACTGTTTTTT. It codes for CASSAGQGTNEKLFF.

This chain uses TRBV28 with TRBJ1-1; no firm D call. Looked up from germline, CDR1 is MDHEN and CDR2 is SYDVKM. Trimming took 3 bases from V and 11 from J, leaving 10 bases between them. CDR3 size: 11 residues. CDR3 nucleotide sequence: TGTGCCAGCAGTTTTGGGCACCACGCTTTCTTT. Translating gives CASSFGHHAFF.

This clone was seen more than once but under ten times. The chain combines TRBV7-3 with TRBJ2-2; TRBD2 aligns across 9 bases. Germline CDR1 reads SGHTA; CDR2 reads FQGTGA. This CDR3 region has 16 residues. The junction had 1 base not matched to a gene; V was cut back by 2 bases and J by 0 bases. The chain's CDR3 is CASSLASGANTGELFF. CDR3 bases: TGTGCCAGCAGCTTAGCTAGCGGGGCGAACACCGGGGAGCTGTTTTTT. Full variable domain (remainder filled in from reference TRBV7-3 and TRBJ2-2): GAGVSQTPSNKVTEKGKYVELRCDPISGHTALYWYRQSLGQGPEFLIYFQGTGAADDSGLPNDRFFAVRPEGSVSTLKIQRTERGDSAVYLCASSLASGANTGELFFGEGSRLTVL.

This clone was found many times. V usage is TRBV2 and J usage is TRBJ2-7; TRBD1 is a possible D gene (5 bases). The germline CDR1 and CDR2 sequences are SNHLY and FYNNEI. V was pared by 4 bases and J by 6 bases, with 7 bases between. The CDR3 has 11 amino acids. CDR3 sequence: CASSGQGEQYF. In DNA, the CDR3 is TGTGCCAGCAGTGGGCAGGGCGAGCAGTACTTC.

The CDR3: CASSPPSGQANYGYTF. The CDR3 DNA follows: TGTGCCAGCTCACCACCTTCCGGACAGGCCAACTATGGCTACACCTTC. This chain uses TRBV18 with TRBJ1-2; 7 nucleotides align to TRBD1. The CDR3 is 16 amino acids. The ends lost 0 bases at V and 2 bases at J; junction bases unmatched: 6. The germline gives CDR1 KGHSH, CDR2 LQKENI.

The chain employs TRBV3-1 (or the pseudogene TRBV3-2) and TRBJ1-2, with TRBD1 as a possible D gene (5 bases). The V end lost 2 bases, the J end lost 1 base, and 8 bases lay between the germline ends. The CDR3 is 14 amino acids. The germline CDR1 and CDR2 sequences are LGHDT and YNNKEL (reference sequence). CDR3: CASSQTGNNYGYTF. The DNA for the CDR3 is TGTGCCAGCAGCCAAACAGGAAATAACTATGGCTACACCTTC.

This clone was seen a few times. The V gene is TRBV2, the J gene TRBJ2-6; D is unclear. V was trimmed by 6 bases and J by 0 bases, leaving 9 bases between them. Germline V gene lookup returns CDR1 SNHLY and CDR2 FYNNEI. The CDR3 has 15 residues. CDR3 amino acids: CASRKADSGANVLTF. In DNA, the CDR3 is TGTGCCAGCAGGAAGGCGGACTCTGGGGCCAACGTCCTGACTTTC.

The CDR3 here is CASSKQREAGELFF. The CDR3 DNA follows: TGTGCCAGTAGTAAACAACGGGAGGCCGGGGAGCTGTTTTTT. V and J are TRBV19 and TRBJ2-2; 7 bases match TRBD2. V trimming: 4 bases; J trimming: 6 bases; junction bases outside the gene matches: 5. Germline V gene lookup returns CDR1 LNHDA and CDR2 SQIVND (reference sequence). This CDR3 spans 14 amino acids.

The rearrangement joins TRBV29-1 to TRBJ1-2, with D perhaps TRBD1 (5 bases). This CDR3 comprises 13 residues. Germline V CDR1 and CDR2: SQVTM, ANQGSEA. V was cut by 4 bases and J by 2 bases, with 11 bases left in between. The CDR3 spells CSVATGVNYGYTF. In DNA form, the CDR3 reads TGCAGCGTTGCCACGGGGGTGAACTATGGCTACACCTTC.

A word on this clone: This sample includes further DNA sequences coding for the same CDR3. The rearrangement uses TRBV12-3 or TRBV12-4 and TRBJ2-7; D is possibly TRBD1 (6 bases). V dropped 8 bases and J dropped 3 bases, with 11 bases sitting between them. The CDR3 length is 12 residues. CDR3 loop: CASSPGVYEQYF. CDR3 bases: TGTGCCAGCTCGCCAGGGGTCTACGAGCAGTACTTC.

This sequence joins TRBV28 and TRBJ1-6, with D uncertain. Trimming took off 5 bases at V and 12 bases at J, with 11 bases between the two ends. Looked up from germline, CDR1 is MDHEN and CDR2 is SYDVKM. The CDR3 is 12 amino acids. This CDR3 is CASSSPVVPLHF. CDR3 bases: TGTGCCAGCAGTAGCCCGGTTGTACCCCTCCACTTT.

This clone was observed a few times. The chain is built from TRBV3-1 (or the pseudogene TRBV3-2) and TRBJ1-2; 8 nucleotides align to TRBD1. V lost 1 base and J lost 4; bases outside the gene matches: 8. The CDR3 totals 16 residues. Germline V gene data show CDR1 as LGHDT and CDR2 as YNNKEL (reference sequence). The CDR3 reads CASSQGSGGLVYGYTF. CDR3 in DNA: TGTGCCAGCAGCCAAGGGTCAGGGGGCTTGGTCTATGGCTACACCTTC.

This rearrangement joins TRBV14 to TRBJ2-3; 7 nucleotides agree with TRBD1. The CDR3 has 16 amino acids. V gave up 0 bases and J gave up 3 bases; unmatched junction bases: 6. The germline gives CDR1 SGHDN, CDR2 FVKESK. CDR3 amino acids: CASSQDPTGITDTQYF. CDR3 nucleotides: TGTGCCAGCAGCCAAGATCCGACAGGGATAACAGATACGCAGTATTTT.

The genes are TRBV24-1 and TRBJ2-5, with TRBD1 as a possible D gene (5 bases). From germline, CDR1 is KGHDR and CDR2 SFDVKD. The CDR3 length is 15 residues. The V gene lost 4 bases and the J gene lost 5 bases, with 16 bases spanning the gap. This CDR3 reads CATSDPQGAGETQYF. The CDR3 coding sequence is TGTGCCACCAGTGACCCCCAAGGGGCCGGTGAGACCCAGTACTTC.

The chain uses TRBV28 and TRBJ1-2; D is perhaps TRBD1 (6 bases). The germline CDR1 and CDR2 sequences are MDHEN and SYDVKM. The V end was cut by 6 bases, the J end by 4 bases, with 15 bases between. This CDR3 is 14 amino acids long. The CDR3 region has the DNA TGTGCCAGCAGCGAGATGACAGGTCTCTATGGCTACACCTTC. Its protein product is CASSEMTGLYGYTF.

CDR3 DNA sequence: TGTGCCAGCAGCCAAGTTAGCCGGATGGGCTACACCTTC. Translated: CASSQVSRMGYTF. V is TRBV3-1 (or the pseudogene TRBV3-2) and J is TRBJ1-2; D not certain. The CDR3 contains 13 residues. V was clipped by 1 base and J by 8 bases, with 11 bases between them. The germline V gene encodes CDR1 LGHDT and CDR2 YNNKEL (reference sequence).